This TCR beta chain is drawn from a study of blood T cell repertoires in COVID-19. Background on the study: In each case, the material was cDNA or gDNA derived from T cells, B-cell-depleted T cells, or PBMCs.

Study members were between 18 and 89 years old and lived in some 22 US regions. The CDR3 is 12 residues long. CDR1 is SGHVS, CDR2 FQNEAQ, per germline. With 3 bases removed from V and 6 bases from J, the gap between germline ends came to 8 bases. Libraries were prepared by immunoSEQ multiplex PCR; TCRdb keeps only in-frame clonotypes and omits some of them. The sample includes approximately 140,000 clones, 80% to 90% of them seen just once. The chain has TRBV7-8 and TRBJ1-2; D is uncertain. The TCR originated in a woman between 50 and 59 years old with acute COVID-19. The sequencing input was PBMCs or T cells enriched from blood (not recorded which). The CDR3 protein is CASSLLNNGYTF. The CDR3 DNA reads TGTGCCAGCAGCTTGCTCAACAATGGCTACACCTTC.